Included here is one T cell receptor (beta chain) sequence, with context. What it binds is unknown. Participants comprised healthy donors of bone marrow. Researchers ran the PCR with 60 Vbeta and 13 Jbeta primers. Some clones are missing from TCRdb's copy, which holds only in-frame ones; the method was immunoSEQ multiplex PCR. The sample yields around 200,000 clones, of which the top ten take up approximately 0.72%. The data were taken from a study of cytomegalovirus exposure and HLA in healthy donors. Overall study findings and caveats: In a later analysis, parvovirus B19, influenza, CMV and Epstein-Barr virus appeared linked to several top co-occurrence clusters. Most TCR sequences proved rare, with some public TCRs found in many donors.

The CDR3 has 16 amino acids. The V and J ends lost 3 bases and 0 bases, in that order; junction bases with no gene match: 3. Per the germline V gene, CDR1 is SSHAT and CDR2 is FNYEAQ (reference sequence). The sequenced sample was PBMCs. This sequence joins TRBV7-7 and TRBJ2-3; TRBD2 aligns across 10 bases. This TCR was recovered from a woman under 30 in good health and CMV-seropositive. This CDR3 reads CASSLGLAPSTDTQYF. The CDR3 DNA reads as TGTGCCAGCAGCTTGGGACTAGCGCCTAGCACAGATACGCAGTATTTT.